This entry lists 21 T cell receptor beta chains sequenced from one sample in a study of cytomegalovirus exposure and HLA in healthy donors. It was with 60 Vbeta and 13 Jbeta primers that the PCR ran. Only in-frame clones appear in the TCRdb table, and some are missing; sequencing was by immunoSEQ multiplex PCR. The data hold 150,000 to 200,000 clones, with less than 90% observed a single time. Sample: PBMCs. These receptors were taken from a man aged 18 to 30 in good health and CMV-seronegative.

The chain couples TRBV4-3 to TRBJ2-1; 7 bases map to TRBD2. After removal of 0 bases from V and 0 bases from J, the junction contained 2 bases not matched to a gene. Looked up from germline, CDR1 is LGHNA and CDR2 is YSLEER. This CDR3 spans 16 amino acids. The CDR3 DNA sequence: TGCGCCAGCAGCCAAGATGGCGGGAGCTCCTACAATGAGCAGTTCTTC. This sequence encodes CASSQDGGSSYNEQFF.

The chain combines TRBV10-1 with TRBJ1-1, with D unresolved. CDR1 is WNHNN and CDR2 is SYGVQD in the germline V gene (reference sequence). This CDR3 has 13 residues. V was cut by 2 bases and J by 1 base, with 5 bases left in between. CDR3 nucleotides: TGCGCCAGCAGTGAGGAGTGGAACACTGAAGCTTTCTTT. It specifies CASSEEWNTEAFF.

The chain links TRBV27 to TRBJ2-7; 8 bases fit TRBD2. CDR3 size: 13 residues. V lost 2 bases to trimming and J lost 5 bases; unmatched junction nucleotides: 2. The germline gives CDR1 MNHEY, CDR2 SMNVEV (reference sequence). In DNA, the CDR3 is TGTGCCAGCAGTTTAAGCGGGGGAAACGAGCAGTACTTC. Protein sequence: CASSLSGGNEQYF.

The chain has TRBV29-1 and TRBJ1-1; no firm D call. There are 13 residues in the CDR3. V was shortened by 2 bases and J by 5 bases, with 12 bases between the two germline ends. Per the germline V gene, CDR1 is SQVTM and CDR2 is ANQGSEA. CDR3: CSVEHGEGTEAFF. CDR3 sequence (DNA): TGCAGCGTTGAACACGGGGAGGGTACTGAAGCTTTCTTT.

The CDR3: CASSLGGLAGGPDRFF. The CDR3 coding sequence is TGTGCCAGCAGTTTAGGCGGACTAGCGGGAGGGCCTGACCGGTTCTTC. The V gene is TRBV27, the J gene TRBJ2-1; TRBD2 matches 15 bases. Per germline, CDR1 MNHEY and CDR2 SMNVEV (reference sequence). This CDR3 has 16 amino acids. The trim removed 2 bases at V and 15 bases at J, leaving 11 bases unmatched.

The rearrangement joins TRBV5-1 to TRBJ1-2; D not resolved. CDR3 size: 16 residues. From germline, CDR1 is SGHRS and CDR2 YFSETQ. Deletions cut 4 bases from V and 7 bases from J, with 23 bases between. In nucleotides, the CDR3 is TGCGCCAGCAGCAGCGCAGCGGGGAATTCCGCCGGTGGCTACACCTTC. Translated: CASSSAAGNSAGGYTF. The variable domain in full, with the rest retrieved from reference TRBV5-1 and TRBJ1-2, is KAGVTQTPRYLIKTRGQQVTLSCSPISGHRSVSWYQQTPGQGLQFLFEYFSETQRNKGNFPGRFSGRQFSNSRSEMNVSTLELGDSALYLCASSSAAGNSAGGYTFGSGTRLTVV.

For this clone: One junction end does not reproduce the germline sequence, and a read error may be involved. This chain connects TRBV5-1 to TRBJ2-1; 14 bases are a match to TRBD2. This CDR3 is built from 13 residues. Germline CDR1 and CDR2: SGHRS and YFSETQ. CDR3: CASSIGLAGGLLF. The CDR3 DNA reads as TGCGCCAGCAGCATAGGACTAGCGGGGGGACTTCTCTTC.

J is TRBJ2-7 and V is TRBV28, with TRBD2 matching 14 bases. The CDR3 consists of 18 residues. Germline lookup yields CDR1 MDHEN and CDR2 SYDVKM. Trimming removed 4 bases from V and 0 bases from J; junction bases left unmatched: 8. The CDR3 DNA sequence: TGTGCCAGCAGTTCCTTACGGGGACTAGCGGGGGCCTCCTACGAGCAGTACTTC. It is translated as CASSSLRGLAGASYEQYF.

The chain links TRBV30 to TRBJ1-1; a possible D gene is TRBD1 (6 bases). Trimming left V 5 bases short and J 0 bases short, with 16 bases between. From germline, CDR1 is GTSNPN and CDR2 SVGIG (reference sequence). This CDR3 comprises 15 residues. The CDR3 region has the DNA TGTGCCTGGGGTGGGGGCAAGCTCATGAACACTGAAGCTTTCTTT. Translating gives CAWGGGKLMNTEAFF.

The chain couples TRBV5-1 to TRBJ2-1; the D gene is possibly TRBD2 (5 bases). The V end was cut by 4 bases, the J end by 7 bases, with 24 bases between. CDR1 SGHRS and CDR2 YFSETQ come from the germline V gene. CDR3 length: 17 amino acids. The chain's CDR3 is CASSPSWTRVQWNEQFF. CDR3 DNA sequence: TGCGCCAGCAGCCCTTCGTGGACTCGCGTACAGTGGAATGAGCAGTTCTTC.

The rearrangement links TRBV19 to TRBJ1-6; D is uncertain. Trimming shortened V by 7 bases and J by 0 bases, and 7 bases separated the two germline ends. CDR1 LNHDA and CDR2 SQIVND come from the germline V gene (reference sequence). CDR3 length equals 14 residues. The CDR3: CASTWSSYNSPLHF. CDR3 DNA: TGTGCCAGTACGTGGAGCTCCTATAATTCACCCCTCCACTTT.

This clone was observed a handful of times. The CDR3 DNA is TGTGCCAGCAGTCTGGACATCGCCCTGAACACTGAAGCTTTCTTT. As protein: CASSLDIALNTEAFF. J is TRBJ1-1 and V is TRBV6-6; possible D gene TRBD1, 5 bases. The CDR3 spans 15 residues. V lost 5 bases to trimming and J lost 0 bases, with 13 bases between them. Looked up from germline, CDR1 is MNHNY and CDR2 is SVGAGI (reference sequence).

This clone has a handful of counts. The chain uses TRBV28 and TRBJ1-6, with 9 bases matching TRBD1. Germline-derived CDR1 and CDR2 are MDHEN and SYDVKM. The CDR3 consists of 14 residues. V dropped 5 bases and J dropped 11; count of bases not matched to a gene: 7. The CDR3 nucleotides are TGTGCCAGCAGTGGGGACAGGGCTTGGGCACCCCTCCACTTT. Residues: CASSGDRAWAPLHF.

The rearrangement links TRBV6-1 to TRBJ1-1, with D possibly being TRBD1 (6 bases). V gave up 4 bases and J gave up 0 bases, with 9 bases separating them. Germline CDR1 and CDR2: MNHNS and SASEGT. This CDR3 spans 14 amino acids. The CDR3 DNA reads TGTGCCAGCAGTGTGGGACATTTGAACACTGAAGCTTTCTTT. It yields the protein CASSVGHLNTEAFF.

As to this clone: Other DNA sequences of this sample code for an identical CDR3. The chain has TRBV9 and TRBJ2-1, with 7 bases identical to TRBD2. There are 17 residues in the CDR3. J was trimmed by 0 bases and V by 0 bases; bases with no gene match: 6. Germline CDR1 reads SGDLS; CDR2 reads YYNGEE. CDR3 region: CASSVDLGRASYNEQFF. CDR3 DNA: TGTGCCAGCAGCGTAGACTTAGGGAGGGCCTCCTACAATGAGCAGTTCTTC.

The chain has TRBV21-1 and TRBJ2-7; the D call in the table, TRBD2, was not verified against the DNA. TRBV21-1 is a pseudogene. The CDR3 sequence is 15 residues long. The DNA of the CDR3 is TGTGCCAGCAGCTCAACAGGAGACTCTACTAGCGGGCAGTACTTC. It codes for CASSSTGDSTSGQYF.

V gene TRBV6-4 combines with J gene TRBJ2-1, with 12 bases aligning to TRBD2. Unmatched junction bases numbered 11, after V lost 6 bases and J lost 8 bases. The CDR3 totals 16 residues. CDR1 and CDR2 from the germline V gene are MRHNA and SNTAGT. The CDR3 DNA is TGTGCCAGCAGCCCTCTAGCGGGAGGGGGTCGCGATGAGCAGTTCTTC. Translation gives CASSPLAGGGRDEQFF.

The chain is built from TRBV21-1 and TRBJ2-5; the DNA was not used to check the table's D call, TRBD1. The J call may be incorrect, as the DNA end agrees better with TRBJ2-7. TRBV21-1 is labeled a pseudogene. CDR3 length equals 22 residues. The CDR3, as DNA: TGTGCCAGCAGCAAAGCACCACAAACGAGGCCGGAGAGGCCAGGGGCCCCCTACGAGCAGTACTTC. Protein sequence: CASSKAPQTRPERPGAPYEQYF.

This chain uses TRBV29-1 with TRBJ2-7; a weak D match, TRBD2 (5 bases). The CDR3 is 12 residues long. Between the trimmed V and J ends, which lost 6 bases and 5 bases, there was a span of 14 bases. The germline V gene has CDR1 SQVTM and CDR2 ANQGSEA. In nucleotides, the CDR3 is TGCAGCGTCGGGCGGGTGGAGAACGAGCAGTACTTC. Protein product: CSVGRVENEQYF.

This clone was found a few times. V is TRBV19 and J is TRBJ1-2; D is unclear. Trimming pared 3 bases from V and 4 bases from J, leaving 9 bases between. Germline CDR1 reads LNHDA; CDR2 reads SQIVND (reference sequence). The CDR3 is 13 residues long. The CDR3 DNA follows: TGTGCCAGTAGTATCAATACTTTCTATGGCTACACCTTC. It encodes CASSINTFYGYTF.

The chain joins TRBV7-9 to TRBJ1-2; 9 bases agree with TRBD1. The CDR3 runs to 16 residues. Germline trimming cut 5 bases from V and 7 bases from J; bases unmatched to any gene: 14. The germline gives CDR1 SEHNR, CDR2 FQNEAQ (reference sequence). This chain's CDR3 is CASSPPGQGWEIGYTF. Written as DNA, the CDR3 is TGTGCCAGCAGCCCCCCGGGACAGGGATGGGAGATTGGCTACACCTTC.